This T cell receptor (beta chain) was observed in a study of T cell responses to AZD1222 COVID-19 vaccine. Whole-study context: Whether given at about 4 or about 12 weeks, second doses were pooled. General study points: Samples come after the peak T cell response, not at day 14. The span of vaccine-associated CD4 TCRs extended across spike, with dominance at 160-218 and 743-854. Donors were mostly white British, more females; clonal diversity possibly underestimated.

This CDR3 comprises 12 residues. The germline V gene has CDR1 LNHDA and CDR2 SQIVND (reference sequence). V dropped 9 bases and J dropped 4; count of bases not matched to a gene: 3. TCRdb's table, derived via immunoSEQ multiplex PCR, lists solely in-frame clones and lacks some. In the table there are about 97,000 clones, less than 90% of which are singletons. On this clone: The antigen remains unidentified.

The chain has TRBV19 and TRBJ1-3; TRBD1 agrees at 7 bases. Sequenced here: peripheral blood, sampled on day 0 of AZD1222 vaccination. The sequence came from an adult in good health. CDR3 sequence: CASRDSGNTIYF. The CDR3 nucleotides read TGTGCCAGCCGGGACAGCGGAAACACCATATATTTT.